The 5 T cell receptor beta chains given below trace back to one sample, sequenced in a study of shared clonotypes between healthy human individuals. The assay was immunoSEQ multiplex PCR, and TCRdb's table has in-frame clones only and misses some. The table lists about half a million clones, 65% to 80% of them singletons. The sequencing input was PBMCs. Source of these receptors: a middle-aged woman in good health. Some clones in this sample may be carry-over from other donors' samples.

This chain uses TRBV6-1 with TRBJ1-1; D remains ambiguous. Between the trimmed V and J ends, which lost 1 base and 3 bases, there was a span of 0 bases. Germline CDR1 reads MNHNS; CDR2 reads SASEGT. This CDR3 contains 11 residues. The CDR3 DNA sequence: TGTGCCAGCAGTGAAGACACTGAAGCTTTCTTT. This translates into CASSEDTEAFF.

This chain links TRBV28 with TRBJ1-1; D gene ambiguous. V lost 2 bases and J lost 4, with 11 bases in between. CDR1 MDHEN and CDR2 SYDVKM come from the germline V gene. CDR3 length: 14 amino acids. This chain's CDR3 is CASSLEYTGTEAFF. In nucleotides, the CDR3 is TGTGCCAGCAGTTTAGAATACACGGGCACTGAAGCTTTCTTT.

This clone showed up just a few times. The chain combines TRBV2 with TRBJ1-4; no definite D call. CDR1 and CDR2 (germline): SNHLY, FYNNEI. Trimming removed 3 bases at V and 4 bases at J, with 6 bases between. This CDR3 has 13 residues. This CDR3 is CASSDVNNEKLFF. CDR3 nucleotide sequence: TGTGCCAGCAGTGACGTAAATAATGAAAAACTGTTTTTT.

For the CDR3, the DNA is TGTGCCAGCAGTGGGTACGCAGATACGCAGTATTTT. Translating it yields CASSGYADTQYF. This chain links TRBV6-5 with TRBJ2-3; no clear D gene. The CDR3 is made up of 12 amino acids. V shed 5 bases and J shed 4 bases, with 7 bases lying between them. Germline-derived CDR1 and CDR2 are MNHEY and SVGAGI.

J is TRBJ2-1 and V is TRBV29-1, with 8 bases that match TRBD2. V lost 7 bases to trimming and J lost 0 bases; unmatched junction nucleotides: 8. Per germline, CDR1 SQVTM and CDR2 ANQGSEA. The CDR3 extends over 15 amino acids. The CDR3 coding sequence is TGCAGCGCCCCCCTAGCGGGCCACTCCTACAATGAGCAGTTCTTC. This translates into CSAPLAGHSYNEQFF.